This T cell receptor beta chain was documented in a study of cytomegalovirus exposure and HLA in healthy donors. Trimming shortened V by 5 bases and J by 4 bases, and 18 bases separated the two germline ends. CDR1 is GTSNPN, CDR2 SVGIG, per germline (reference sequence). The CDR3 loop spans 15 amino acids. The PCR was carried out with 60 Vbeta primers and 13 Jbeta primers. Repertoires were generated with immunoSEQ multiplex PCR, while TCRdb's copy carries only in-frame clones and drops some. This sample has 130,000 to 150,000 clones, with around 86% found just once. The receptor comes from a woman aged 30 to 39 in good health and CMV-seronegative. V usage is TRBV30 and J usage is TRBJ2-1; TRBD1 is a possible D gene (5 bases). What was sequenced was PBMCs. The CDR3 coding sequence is TGTGCCTGGGACAAAGGGCAGCAGGGATACAATGAGCAGTTCTTC. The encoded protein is CAWDKGQQGYNEQFF.